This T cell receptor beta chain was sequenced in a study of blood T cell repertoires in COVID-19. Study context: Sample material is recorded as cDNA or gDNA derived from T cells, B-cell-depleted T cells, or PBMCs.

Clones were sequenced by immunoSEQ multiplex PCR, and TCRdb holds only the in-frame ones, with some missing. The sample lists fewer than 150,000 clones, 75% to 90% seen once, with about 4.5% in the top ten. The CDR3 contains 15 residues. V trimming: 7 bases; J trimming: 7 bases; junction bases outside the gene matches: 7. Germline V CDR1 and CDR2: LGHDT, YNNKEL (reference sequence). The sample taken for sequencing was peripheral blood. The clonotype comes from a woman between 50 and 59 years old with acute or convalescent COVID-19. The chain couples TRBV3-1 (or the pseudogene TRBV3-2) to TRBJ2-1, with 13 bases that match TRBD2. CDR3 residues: CASTSLAGGRNEQFF. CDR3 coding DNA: TGTGCCAGCACCTCACTAGCGGGGGGGCGAAATGAGCAGTTCTTC.